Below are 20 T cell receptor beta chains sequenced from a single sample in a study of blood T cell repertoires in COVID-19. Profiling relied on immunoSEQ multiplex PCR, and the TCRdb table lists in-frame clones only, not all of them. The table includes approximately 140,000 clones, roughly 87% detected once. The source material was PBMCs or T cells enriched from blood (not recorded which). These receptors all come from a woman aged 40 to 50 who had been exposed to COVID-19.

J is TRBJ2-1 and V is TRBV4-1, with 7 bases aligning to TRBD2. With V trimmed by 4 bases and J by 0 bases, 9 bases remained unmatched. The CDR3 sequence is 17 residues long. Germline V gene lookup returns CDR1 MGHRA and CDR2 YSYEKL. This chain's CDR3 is CASSPDGGTNSYNEQFF. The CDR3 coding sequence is TGCGCCAGCAGCCCAGACGGGGGGACTAACTCCTACAATGAGCAGTTCTTC.

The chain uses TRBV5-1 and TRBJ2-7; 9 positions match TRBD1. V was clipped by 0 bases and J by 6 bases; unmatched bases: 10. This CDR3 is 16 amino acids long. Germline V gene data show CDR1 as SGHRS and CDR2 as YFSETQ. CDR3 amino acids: CASSLEVGTGTFEQYF. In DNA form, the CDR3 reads TGCGCCAGCAGCTTGGAAGTCGGGACAGGGACTTTCGAGCAGTACTTC.

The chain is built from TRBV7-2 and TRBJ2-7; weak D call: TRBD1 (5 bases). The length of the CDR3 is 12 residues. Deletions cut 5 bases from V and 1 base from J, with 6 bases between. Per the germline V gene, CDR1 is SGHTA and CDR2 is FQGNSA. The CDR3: CASSRQSYEQYF. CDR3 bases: TGTGCCAGCAGCCGACAGTCCTACGAGCAGTACTTC.

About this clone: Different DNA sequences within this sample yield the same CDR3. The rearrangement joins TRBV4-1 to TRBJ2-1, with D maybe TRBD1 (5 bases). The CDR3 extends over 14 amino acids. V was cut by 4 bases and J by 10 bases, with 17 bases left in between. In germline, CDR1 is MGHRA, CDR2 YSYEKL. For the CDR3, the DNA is TGCGCCAGCAGCCCCGGGCAGGGTTCGGCGGAGCAGTTCTTC. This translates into CASSPGQGSAEQFF.

The CDR3 DNA reads TGTGCCAGCAGCTTAGAGGGGCTCCACGGGGAGCAGTTCTTC. Its protein product is CASSLEGLHGEQFF. The chain has TRBV11-2 and TRBJ2-1; the D gene is possibly TRBD1 (5 bases). The germline V gene has CDR1 SGHAT and CDR2 FQNNGV. This CDR3 spans 14 amino acids. V lost 0 bases, J lost 10 bases, and 13 bases lay in between. Variable domain in full (rest from reference TRBV11-2 and TRBJ2-1): EAGVAQSPRYKIIEKRQSVAFWCNPISGHATLYWYQQILGQGPKLLIQFQNNGVVDDSQLPKDRFSAERLKGVDSTLKIQPAKLEDSAVYLCASSLEGLHGEQFFGPGTRLTVL.

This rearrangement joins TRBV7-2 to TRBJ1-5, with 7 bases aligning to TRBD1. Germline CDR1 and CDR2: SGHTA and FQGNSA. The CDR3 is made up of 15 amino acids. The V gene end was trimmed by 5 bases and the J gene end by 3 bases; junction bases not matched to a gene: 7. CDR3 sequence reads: CASSQPDRFNQPQHF. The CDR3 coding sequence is TGTGCCAGCAGCCAACCGGACAGGTTCAATCAGCCCCAGCATTTT.

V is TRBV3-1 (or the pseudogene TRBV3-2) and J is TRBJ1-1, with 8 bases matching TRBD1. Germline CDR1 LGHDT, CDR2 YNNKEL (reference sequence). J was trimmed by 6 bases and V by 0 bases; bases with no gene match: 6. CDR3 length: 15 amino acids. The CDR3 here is CASSQDLLTGAEAFF. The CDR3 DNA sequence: TGTGCCAGCAGCCAAGATCTATTGACAGGGGCTGAAGCTTTCTTT.

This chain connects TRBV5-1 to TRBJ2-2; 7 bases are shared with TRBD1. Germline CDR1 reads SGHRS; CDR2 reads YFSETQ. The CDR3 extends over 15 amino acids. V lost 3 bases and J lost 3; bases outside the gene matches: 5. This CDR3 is CASSSGQTYTGELFF. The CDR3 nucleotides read TGCGCCAGCAGCTCGGGACAGACCTACACCGGGGAGCTGTTTTTT.

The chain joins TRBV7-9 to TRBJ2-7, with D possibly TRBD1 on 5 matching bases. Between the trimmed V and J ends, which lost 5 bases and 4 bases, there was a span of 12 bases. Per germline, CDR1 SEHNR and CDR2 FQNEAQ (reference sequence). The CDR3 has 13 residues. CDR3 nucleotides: TGTGCCAGCAGCCCAGGCCAGGGTTACGAGCAGTACTTC. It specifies CASSPGQGYEQYF.

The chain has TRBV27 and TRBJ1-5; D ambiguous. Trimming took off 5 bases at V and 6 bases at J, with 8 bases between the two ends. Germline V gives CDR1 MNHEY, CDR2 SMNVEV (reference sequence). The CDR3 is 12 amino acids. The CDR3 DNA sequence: TGTGCCAGCAGTACGTCAGGTCAGCCCCAGCATTTT. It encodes CASSTSGQPQHF.

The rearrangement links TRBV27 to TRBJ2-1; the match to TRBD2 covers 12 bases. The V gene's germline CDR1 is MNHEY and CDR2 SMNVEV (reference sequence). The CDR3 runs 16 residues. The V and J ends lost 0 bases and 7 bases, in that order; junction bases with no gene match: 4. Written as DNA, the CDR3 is TGTGCCAGCAGTTTATCCTGGCTAGCGGGAGGGAATGAGCAGTTCTTC. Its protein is CASSLSWLAGGNEQFF.

The CDR3 spells CASSQTRDRVYGYTF. CDR3 in DNA: TGTGCCAGCAGCCAAACCAGGGACAGGGTATATGGCTACACCTTC. J is TRBJ1-2 and V is TRBV4-2; TRBD1 matches at 9 bases. J lost 5 bases, V lost 2 bases, and 6 bases had no gene match. Per germline, CDR1 LGHNA and CDR2 YNFKEQ. The CDR3 spans 15 residues.

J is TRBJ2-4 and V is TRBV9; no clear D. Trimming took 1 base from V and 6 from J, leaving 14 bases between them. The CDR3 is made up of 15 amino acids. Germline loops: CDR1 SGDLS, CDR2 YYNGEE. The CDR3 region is CASSVSAEQGNIQYF. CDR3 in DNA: TGTGCCAGCAGCGTATCCGCGGAACAAGGAAACATTCAGTACTTC.

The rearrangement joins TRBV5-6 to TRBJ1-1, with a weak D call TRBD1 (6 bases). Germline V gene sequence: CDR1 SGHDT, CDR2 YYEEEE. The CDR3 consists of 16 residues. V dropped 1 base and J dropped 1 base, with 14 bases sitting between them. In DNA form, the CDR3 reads TGTGCCAGCAGCTTGATTCCCACAGGGAGGAACACTGAAGCTTTCTTT. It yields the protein CASSLIPTGRNTEAFF.

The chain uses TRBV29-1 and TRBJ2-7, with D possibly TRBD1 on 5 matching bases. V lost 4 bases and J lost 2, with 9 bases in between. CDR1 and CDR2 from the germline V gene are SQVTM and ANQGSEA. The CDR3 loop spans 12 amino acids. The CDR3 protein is CSVGQSPYEQYF. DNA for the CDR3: TGCAGCGTTGGACAGTCCCCCTACGAGCAGTACTTC.

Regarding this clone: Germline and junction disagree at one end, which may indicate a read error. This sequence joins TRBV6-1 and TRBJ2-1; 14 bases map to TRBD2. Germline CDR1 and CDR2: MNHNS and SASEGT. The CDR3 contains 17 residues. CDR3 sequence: CASSKAQGLAGVWEQFF. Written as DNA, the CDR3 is TGTGCCAGCAGTAAAGCCCAGGGACTAGCGGGAGTTTGGGAGCAGTTCTTC.

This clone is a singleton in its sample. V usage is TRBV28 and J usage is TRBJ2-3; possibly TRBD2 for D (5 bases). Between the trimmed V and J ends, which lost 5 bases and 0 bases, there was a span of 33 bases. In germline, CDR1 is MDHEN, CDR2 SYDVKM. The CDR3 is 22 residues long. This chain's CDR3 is CASSSGGPFKKSRDPSTDTQYF. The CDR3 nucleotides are TGTGCCAGCAGTAGTGGTGGACCGTTCAAAAAGTCTCGGGATCCTAGCACAGATACGCAGTATTTT.

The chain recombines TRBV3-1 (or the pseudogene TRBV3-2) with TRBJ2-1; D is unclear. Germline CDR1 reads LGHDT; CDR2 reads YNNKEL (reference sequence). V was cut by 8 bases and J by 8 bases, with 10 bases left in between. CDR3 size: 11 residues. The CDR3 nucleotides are TGTGCCAGCTCGCGGCTTGATGAGCAGTTCTTC. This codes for CASSRLDEQFF.

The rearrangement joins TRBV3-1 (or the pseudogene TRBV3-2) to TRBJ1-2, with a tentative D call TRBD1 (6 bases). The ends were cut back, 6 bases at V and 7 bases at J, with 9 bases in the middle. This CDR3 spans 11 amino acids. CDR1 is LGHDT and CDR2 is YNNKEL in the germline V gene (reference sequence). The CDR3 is CASSTGIGYTF. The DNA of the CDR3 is TGTGCCAGCAGTACAGGGATTGGCTACACCTTC.

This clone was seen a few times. CDR3 in DNA: TGCAGCGTTGGCAGCTCCTACGAGCAGTACTTC. It encodes CSVGSSYEQYF. The chain employs TRBV29-1 and TRBJ2-7; D gene ambiguous. Germline lookup yields CDR1 SQVTM and CDR2 ANQGSEA. The CDR3 is 11 amino acids. V was trimmed by 4 bases and J by 0 bases, leaving 4 bases between them.